The 18 T cell receptor beta chains reported below all come from one sample, sequenced in a study of shared clonotypes between healthy human individuals. Libraries were prepared by immunoSEQ multiplex PCR; TCRdb keeps only in-frame clonotypes and omits some of them. The table has about 2.1 million clones, around 95% seen once. Selected positively for CCR7 and CD45RO-negative, naive CD8 cells excluded terminally differentiated effector memory CD45RA+ cells. The sequenced sample consisted of naive CD8+ T cells from PBMCs. The receptors were sampled from a man in his late teens or twenties in good health. Some clones in this sample may be carry-over from other donors' samples.

This chain connects TRBV27 to TRBJ2-5; tentatively, D is TRBD2 (5 bases). The CDR3 runs 14 residues. Trimming took off 3 bases at V and 5 bases at J, with 13 bases between the two ends. The germline gives CDR1 MNHEY, CDR2 SMNVEV (reference sequence). For the CDR3, the DNA is TGTGCCAGCAGTTTCGCCCGGGGATGGGAGACCCAGTACTTC. It is translated as CASSFARGWETQYF.

This chain connects TRBV2 to TRBJ1-1, with 8 positions matching TRBD1. V dropped 4 bases and J dropped 3; count of bases not matched to a gene: 4. Germline V gene data show CDR1 as SNHLY and CDR2 as FYNNEI. This CDR3 contains 14 residues. The CDR3 DNA is TGTGCCAGCAGTGTTTACAGGGGGGACACTGAAGCTTTCTTT. Its protein is CASSVYRGDTEAFF.

The chain recombines TRBV2 with TRBJ2-7, with no clear D. The CDR3 sequence is 15 residues long. Germline assignment: CDR1 SNHLY and CDR2 FYNNEI. The V and J ends lost 3 bases and 0 bases respectively, with 12 bases between them. The CDR3 nucleotides are TGTGCCAGCAGTGAGGGTTCTGTAAGCTCCTACGAGCAGTACTTC. It yields the protein CASSEGSVSSYEQYF.

The chain has TRBV27 and TRBJ2-7; 12 nucleotides match TRBD2. CDR1 and CDR2 (germline): MNHEY, SMNVEV (reference sequence). The CDR3 is 15 residues long. Germline trimming cut 6 bases from V and 7 bases from J; bases unmatched to any gene: 10. Here the CDR3 DNA reads TGTGCCAGCAGCCCAACAGGACTAGCGGGGAGGGAGCAGTACTTC. Its translation is CASSPTGLAGREQYF.

This clone was observed once. The chain is built from TRBV29-1 and TRBJ2-3; 11 nucleotides match TRBD2. The V and J ends lost 7 bases and 4 bases, in that order; junction bases with no gene match: 10. Germline CDR1 and CDR2: SQVTM and ANQGSEA. The CDR3 has 15 residues. CDR3 loop: CSASRTSGSSDTQYF. The CDR3 DNA is TGCAGCGCCTCACGCACTAGCGGGAGTTCAGATACGCAGTATTTT.

This clone was recorded only once. This rearrangement joins TRBV15 to TRBJ2-3; 8 positions match TRBD2. The ends lost 1 base at V and 2 bases at J; junction bases unmatched: 5. The CDR3 consists of 16 residues. CDR1 LNHNV and CDR2 YYDKDF come from the germline V gene (reference sequence). CDR3 coding DNA: TGTGCCACCAGCAGAGTTGTAGCGGGATTCACAGATACGCAGTATTTT. It translates to CATSRVVAGFTDTQYF.

The rearrangement joins TRBV9 to TRBJ2-1; D may be TRBD2 (6 bases). This CDR3 comprises 15 residues. Trimming stripped 0 bases from V and 6 bases from J, with 13 bases between. CDR1 is SGDLS and CDR2 is YYNGEE in the germline V gene. CDR3 nucleotide sequence: TGTGCCAGCAGCGTAGGAGGCGGGGTCCCCAATGAGCAGTTCTTC. This encodes CASSVGGGVPNEQFF.

V gene TRBV29-1 combines with J gene TRBJ1-1, with TRBD1 as a possible D gene (6 bases). V shed 7 bases and J shed 4 bases, with 19 bases lying between them. Germline V gives CDR1 SQVTM, CDR2 ANQGSEA. The CDR3 sequence is 14 residues long. The CDR3 nucleotides read TGCAGCGCTGGTGGGGGCGGGGGCGTCACTGAAGCTTTCTTT. Amino acids: CSAGGGGGVTEAFF.

The chain is built from TRBV11-2 and TRBJ2-1; D is unclear. Germline V gene sequence: CDR1 SGHAT, CDR2 FQNNGV. The CDR3 is made up of 13 amino acids. The V end was cut by 4 bases, the J end by 4 bases, with 8 bases between. CDR3 sequence reads: CASSSSEYNEQFF. The CDR3 bases are TGTGCCAGCAGCTCGTCAGAGTACAATGAGCAGTTCTTC. The complete variable domain, with remaining parts taken from reference TRBV11-2 and TRBJ2-1, reads EAGVAQSPRYKIIEKRQSVAFWCNPISGHATLYWYQQILGQGPKLLIQFQNNGVVDDSQLPKDRFSAERLKGVDSTLKIQPAKLEDSAVYLCASSSSEYNEQFFGPGTRLTVL.

Regarding this clone: The sample holds other DNA sequences that translate to the same CDR3. The chain couples TRBV19 to TRBJ1-4, with D unresolved. This CDR3 is built from 12 residues. V dropped 1 base and J dropped 5 bases, with 2 bases sitting between them. Germline loops: CDR1 LNHDA, CDR2 SQIVND (reference sequence). The CDR3, as DNA: TGTGCCAGTAGTATAGGAAATGAAAAACTGTTTTTT. It translates to CASSIGNEKLFF.

V usage is TRBV9 and J usage is TRBJ2-7; D remains unclear. Germline-derived CDR1 and CDR2 are SGDLS and YYNGEE. This CDR3 has 15 residues. V lost 0 bases and J lost 6, with 16 bases in between. CDR3 loop: CASSVDWDRSAEQYF. The CDR3, as DNA: TGTGCCAGCAGCGTAGATTGGGATAGGTCCGCCGAGCAGTACTTC.

The rearrangement uses TRBV4-3 and TRBJ2-5; 9 bases agree with TRBD1. Germline-derived CDR1 and CDR2 are LGHNA and YSLEER. The CDR3 has 16 residues. The ends lost 0 bases at V and 2 bases at J; junction bases unmatched: 4. In DNA form, the CDR3 reads TGCGCCAGCAGCCAAGATGGTGACAGGGGGCAAGAGACCCAGTACTTC. It yields the protein CASSQDGDRGQETQYF.

As for this clone: The sample holds other DNA sequences that translate to the same CDR3. The V gene is TRBV7-9, the J gene TRBJ1-5; D is unresolved. The CDR3 loop spans 14 amino acids. Trimming removed 1 base from V and 5 bases from J, with 9 bases in between. Looked up from germline, CDR1 is SEHNR and CDR2 is FQNEAQ (reference sequence). The CDR3 region is CASSLGGLHQPQHF. The CDR3 nucleotides are TGTGCCAGCAGCTTAGGCGGACTGCATCAGCCCCAGCATTTT.

The chain is built from TRBV5-4 and TRBJ2-5; D is unclear. The germline V gene encodes CDR1 SGHNT and CDR2 YYREEE (reference sequence). V shed 3 bases and J shed 3 bases, with 9 bases lying between them. This CDR3 has 13 amino acids. CDR3 DNA: TGTGCCAGCAGCTCCAACATGGAAGAGACCCAGTACTTC. It is translated as CASSSNMEETQYF.

The rearrangement joins TRBV15 to TRBJ2-7; 8 nucleotides agree with TRBD1. The CDR3 has 15 amino acids. Germline trimming cut 3 bases from V and 2 bases from J; bases unmatched to any gene: 6. Germline-derived CDR1 and CDR2 are LNHNV and YYDKDF (reference sequence). CDR3 protein: CATSSRTGGPYEQYF. Here the CDR3 DNA reads TGTGCCACCAGCAGCAGAACAGGGGGGCCCTACGAGCAGTACTTC.

The chain uses TRBV6-6 and TRBJ1-2; D is uncertain. The germline CDR1 and CDR2 sequences are MNHNY and SVGAGI (reference sequence). V was pared by 4 bases and J by 4 bases, with 13 bases between. CDR3 size: 14 residues. The CDR3 sequence: CASSFASQVYGYTF. The CDR3 DNA sequence: TGTGCCAGCAGTTTCGCCAGCCAAGTCTATGGCTACACCTTC.

The chain couples TRBV10-1 to TRBJ2-7; D is unresolved. V was pared by 2 bases and J by 3 bases, with 11 bases between. This CDR3 is built from 14 residues. Germline values: CDR1 WNHNN, CDR2 SYGVQD (reference sequence). The DNA for the CDR3 is TGCGCCAGCAGTGAGGCCCCGACGGACTACGAGCAGTACTTC. Its translation: CASSEAPTDYEQYF.

The chain is built from TRBV19 and TRBJ2-1; TRBD2 agrees at 8 bases. CDR1 and CDR2 from the germline V gene are LNHDA and SQIVND (reference sequence). The CDR3 runs 16 residues. V lost 5 bases and J lost 5; bases outside the gene matches: 11. Written as DNA, the CDR3 is TGTGCCAGTAGTGCCGGGACTAGGGGCTTCCACAATGAGCAGTTCTTC. Translating it yields CASSAGTRGFHNEQFF. The full variable domain, with the rest looked up from reference TRBV19 and TRBJ2-1, is DGGITQSPKYLFRKEGQNVTLSCEQNLNHDAMYWYRQDPGQGLRLIYYSQIVNDFQKGDIAEGYSVSREKKESFPLTVTSAQKNPTAFYLCASSAGTRGFHNEQFFGPGTRLTVL.